This passage covers 20 T cell receptor beta chains from one sample sequenced in a study of T cells in Graves' hyperthyroidism and ophthalmopathy. The investigators amplified TCR beta CDR3 regions from RNA transcripts. Carried out on the TCR CDR3, a first-round RT-PCR used the HTBI primer set. TCRdb ran MiXCR on the multiplex PCR reads and lists one entry per CDR3 protein. This sample carries about 840,000 distinct CDR3 sequences, roughly 40% of them seen once, and the ten largest clones take 8.9%. The sequenced sample consisted of blood. The receptors derive from a man between 18 and 29 years old with Graves' hyperthyroidism.

V is TRBV10-2 and J is TRBJ1-4; 8 nucleotides align to TRBD1. In germline, CDR1 is WSHSY, CDR2 SAAADI. CDR3 length equals 15 residues. Unmatched junction bases numbered 6, after V lost 6 bases and J lost 3 bases. CDR3 residues: CASSAQGAPNEKLFF. DNA of the CDR3: TGCGCCAGCAGCGCGCAGGGGGCACCTAATGAAAAACTGTTTTTT.

The V gene is TRBV6-5, the J gene TRBJ1-5; D gene ambiguous. Trimming removed 0 bases at V and 0 bases at J, with 9 bases between. This CDR3 has 16 amino acids. Germline V gene data show CDR1 as MNHEY and CDR2 as SVGAGI. Here the CDR3 reads CASSYSGWGSNQPQHF. In DNA, the CDR3 is TGTGCCAGCAGTTACTCAGGGTGGGGTAGCAATCAGCCCCAGCATTTT.

The chain couples TRBV10-3 to TRBJ1-6, with a weak D call TRBD1 (5 bases). This CDR3 has 12 amino acids. Looked up from germline, CDR1 is ENHRY and CDR2 is SYGVKD. V lost 6 bases, J lost 16 bases, and 16 bases lay in between. CDR3 DNA: TGTGCCATCAGAGCCGAGGACAATCTGCTCCACTTT. Its protein product is CAIRAEDNLLHF.

This chain links TRBV7-2 with TRBJ2-7; 8 nucleotides line up with TRBD2. Germline CDR1 SGHTA, CDR2 FQGNSA. The CDR3 runs 15 residues. Trimming removed 3 bases from V and 6 bases from J; junction bases left unmatched: 10. CDR3 protein: CASSLGTRGTSEQYF. DNA for the CDR3: TGTGCCAGCAGCTTGGGGACTAGGGGTACCTCCGAGCAGTACTTC.

This clonotype was counted ten times or more. The chain couples TRBV20-1 to TRBJ1-3, with 9 bases identical to TRBD1. Germline CDR1 and CDR2: DFQATT and SNEGSKA (reference sequence). This CDR3 is 13 amino acids long. V was pared by 7 bases and J by 4 bases, with 5 bases of the junction left unmatched. DNA of the CDR3: TGCAGTGTCACCACAGGGGGCGGAAACACCATATATTTT. Translated: CSVTTGGGNTIYF.

This clonotype was seen a handful of times. The chain recombines TRBV5-1 with TRBJ1-5; D is undetermined. The CDR3 has 15 residues. Trimming removed 1 base at V and 1 base at J, with 9 bases between. Germline CDR1 is SGHRS and CDR2 is YFSETQ. The CDR3 DNA follows: TGCGCCAGCAGCTTGATGTCCGGGAGCAATCAGCCCCAGCATTTT. Translated: CASSLMSGSNQPQHF.

The gene calls are TRBV19 and TRBJ1-5, with 9 bases matching TRBD1. V was clipped by 6 bases and J by 5 bases; unmatched bases: 11. The CDR3 is 16 amino acids. Germline V gene data show CDR1 as LNHDA and CDR2 as SQIVND (reference sequence). In nucleotides, the CDR3 is TGTGCCAGTAGATCAGCGGACAGGGGTGGGTATCAGCCCCAGCATTTT. As protein: CASRSADRGGYQPQHF.

This clonotype was observed a few times. A junction boundary mismatches the germline segment, possibly from a read error. This chain connects TRBV28 to TRBJ1-1; D is ambiguous. The germline V gene encodes CDR1 MDHEN and CDR2 SYDVKM. The CDR3 consists of 12 residues. The CDR3 region is CASSPLTVEAFF. As DNA, the CDR3 is TGTGCTAGCAGCCCACTCACTGTAGAAGCTTTCTTT.

The DNA of the CDR3 is TGTGCCACCAGCAGAGCAATCGGCACTGAAGCTTTCTTT. Its protein is CATSRAIGTEAFF. The chain combines TRBV15 with TRBJ1-1; D is uncertain. There are 13 residues in the CDR3. Germline loops: CDR1 LNHNV, CDR2 YYDKDF (reference sequence). Trimming left V 1 base short and J 4 bases short, with 7 bases between.

This chain connects TRBV15 to TRBJ1-2; D not certain. Germline V gene sequence: CDR1 LNHNV, CDR2 YYDKDF (reference sequence). The CDR3 loop spans 15 amino acids. Trimming cost V 1 base and J 4 bases, with 13 bases left between them. The CDR3 region has the DNA TGTGCCACCAGCAGAGTGGGGAGCTTGATCTATGGCTACACCTTC. Protein sequence: CATSRVGSLIYGYTF.

The V gene is TRBV7-8, the J gene TRBJ2-7, with 8 bases fitting TRBD1. Germline V gives CDR1 SGHVS, CDR2 FQNEAQ. The CDR3 spans 15 residues. Trimming at V came to 0 bases and at J to 6 bases, leaving 7 bases not matched to a gene. The CDR3 loop reads CASSLALTGAFEQYF. In DNA form, the CDR3 reads TGTGCCAGCAGCTTAGCTCTGACAGGGGCGTTCGAGCAGTACTTC.

The chain has TRBV7-2 and TRBJ1-5, with TRBD1 identical over 7 bases. V was clipped by 6 bases and J by 2 bases; unmatched bases: 7. This CDR3 comprises 15 residues. Looked up from germline, CDR1 is SGHTA and CDR2 is FQGNSA. CDR3 in amino acids: CASRKGGAGNQPQHF. CDR3 bases: TGTGCCAGCAGAAAAGGGGGCGCGGGCAATCAGCCCCAGCATTTT.

This chain links TRBV11-2 with TRBJ2-7; D is perhaps TRBD1 (6 bases). The CDR3 sequence is 15 residues long. Trimming left V 5 bases short and J 2 bases short, with 16 bases between. CDR1 and CDR2 (germline): SGHAT, FQNNGV. Written as DNA, the CDR3 is TGTGCCAGCAGCCCCGGCACAGGGTTCGCCTACGAGCAGTACTTC. Amino acid sequence: CASSPGTGFAYEQYF.

The rearrangement uses TRBV7-9 and TRBJ2-2; D perhaps matches TRBD1 (5 bases). Germline-derived CDR1 and CDR2 are SEHNR and FQNEAQ (reference sequence). The CDR3 totals 16 residues. Between the trimmed V and J ends, which lost 5 bases and 7 bases, there was a span of 20 bases. The CDR3: CASSQPGLQGDGELFF. CDR3 bases: TGTGCCAGCAGCCAACCAGGGTTGCAAGGCGACGGGGAGCTGTTTTTT.

This clonotype was recorded a few times. The chain employs TRBV6-6 and TRBJ2-7; 8 bases line up with TRBD1. The germline V gene has CDR1 MNHNY and CDR2 SVGAGI (reference sequence). The CDR3 is made up of 14 amino acids. Unmatched junction bases numbered 6, after V lost 6 bases and J lost 2 bases. The CDR3 sequence: CASSEGQATYEQYF. The CDR3 coding sequence is TGTGCCAGCAGCGAGGGACAGGCCACCTACGAGCAGTACTTC.

In its sample, this clonotype was seen many times. The V and J genes are TRBV15 and TRBJ2-7, with TRBD2 matching 10 bases. CDR1 and CDR2 (germline): LNHNV, YYDKDF (reference sequence). The CDR3 has 14 amino acids. J gave up 2 bases and V 2 bases, and 0 bases lay outside the gene matches. CDR3 DNA: TGTGCCACCAGCAGACTAGCGGGAGCCTACGAGCAGTACTTC. The encoded protein is CATSRLAGAYEQYF.

As for this clonotype: Sequence at one end of the junction differs from germline and may be a read error. This sequence joins TRBV11-2 and TRBJ2-2; tentative D call: TRBD2 (5 bases). The CDR3 spans 14 residues. Germline V CDR1 and CDR2: SGHAT, FQNNGV. This chain's CDR3 is CASPPGPNTGEPFF. The CDR3, as DNA: TGTGCCAGCCCCCCCGGGCCTAACACCGGGGAGCCGTTTTTT. Supplemented by reference TRBV11-2 and TRBJ2-2, the full variable domain reads EAGVAQSPRYKIIEKRQSVAFWCNPISGHATLYWYQQILGQGPKLLIQFQNNGVVDDSQLPKDRFSAERLKGVDSTLKIQPAKLEDSAVYLCASPPGPNTGEPFFGEGSRLTVL.

The chain combines TRBV25-1 with TRBJ1-2; tentative D call: TRBD1 (5 bases). This CDR3 has 14 residues. The V gene lost 1 base and the J gene lost 6 bases, with 12 bases spanning the gap. Germline lookup yields CDR1 MGHDK and CDR2 SYGVNS. CDR3 residues: CASSEFFGADGYTF. The DNA for the CDR3 is TGTGCCAGCAGTGAATTTTTTGGGGCGGATGGCTACACCTTC.

The V call is TRBV19, the J call TRBJ1-4; D uncertain. This CDR3 contains 15 residues. V was clipped by 5 bases and J by 4 bases, with 14 bases between them. The germline V gene encodes CDR1 LNHDA and CDR2 SQIVND (reference sequence). The CDR3, as DNA: TGTGCCAGTAGTCCCACGGGATCGGGTAATGAAAAACTGTTTTTT. This sequence encodes CASSPTGSGNEKLFF. Full variable domain (remainder filled in from reference TRBV19 and TRBJ1-4): DGGITQSPKYLFRKEGQNVTLSCEQNLNHDAMYWYRQDPGQGLRLIYYSQIVNDFQKGDIAEGYSVSREKKESFPLTVTSAQKNPTAFYLCASSPTGSGNEKLFFGSGTQLSVL.

This clonotype was observed a handful of times. The J gene is TRBJ1-1, the V gene TRBV29-1; no reliable D call. The CDR3 covers 12 residues. The V end lost 0 bases, the J end lost 6 bases, and 8 bases lay between the germline ends. Germline V gene lookup returns CDR1 SQVTM and CDR2 ANQGSEA. The CDR3 is CSVEESGAEAFF. In nucleotides, the CDR3 is TGCAGCGTTGAAGAGAGTGGCGCTGAAGCTTTCTTT.